This TCR beta chain stems from a study of cytomegalovirus exposure and HLA in healthy donors. This clone turned up a few times. The antigen is undetermined. General study results and limits: The number of N-insertions in an Asian-associated ancestry cluster was reportedly below the approximately 690-donor mean in a later analysis. CMV serostatus was the sole immune exposure information available. Analyses of presence and absence presupposed an approximately uniform sequencing depth across donors. A classifier reportedly called cytomegalovirus status with high sensitivity and specificity.

Trimming took 5 bases from V and 2 from J; bases not matched to a gene: 5. Germline V gives CDR1 SGHAT, CDR2 FQNNGV. The CDR3 sequence is 14 residues long. Amplification used 60 Vbeta primers and 13 Jbeta primers. Assay: immunoSEQ multiplex PCR; the TCRdb copy retains only in-frame clones and omits some. The table records 120,000 or so clones, about 11% of them present only once. The rearrangement links TRBV11-2 to TRBJ2-5, with TRBD2 matching over 7 bases. The source is a woman between 18 and 29 years old in good health and CMV-seropositive. Material: PBMCs. The CDR3 DNA follows: TGTGCCAGCAGCCAGATGGGGGGGCAAGAGACCCAGTACTTC. Translating it yields CASSQMGGQETQYF.